The next 6 T cell receptor beta chains were all read from a single sample in a study of T cell responses to AZD1222 COVID-19 vaccine. Sequencing was performed with immunoSEQ multiplex PCR; in TCRdb, only in-frame clones are kept and a portion is missing. The table records about 150,000 clones, 90% of them present only once. This specimen consisted of peripheral blood, obtained 28 days after the second AZD1222 dose. All receptors derive from an adult who received the AZD1222 COVID-19 vaccine.

This clone was observed a single time. The chain carries TRBV30 and TRBJ2-5; D remains ambiguous. The CDR3 contains 13 residues. V was clipped by 0 bases and J by 3 bases, with 8 bases between them. In germline, CDR1 is GTSNPN, CDR2 SVGIG (reference sequence). CDR3 bases: TGTGCCTGGAGTGTCACCAGAGAAGAGACCCAGTACTTC. Encoded protein: CAWSVTREETQYF.

The genes are TRBV18 and TRBJ2-3; D gene unclear. Trimming took off 6 bases at V and 4 bases at J, with 11 bases between the two ends. The length of the CDR3 is 13 residues. Germline CDR1 reads KGHSH; CDR2 reads LQKENI. This CDR3 is CASSPRGADTQYF. The CDR3 nucleotides are TGTGCCAGCTCCCCCCGAGGAGCAGATACGCAGTATTTT.

This clone was counted between two and nine times. V gene TRBV5-1 combines with J gene TRBJ2-2; perhaps TRBD2 as D (5 bases). Germline CDR1 and CDR2: SGHRS and YFSETQ. Between the trimmed V and J ends, which lost 1 base and 2 bases, there was a span of 9 bases. The CDR3 runs 15 residues. CDR3 nucleotides: TGCGCCAGCAGCTTGCAGAGGGAAAACACCGGGGAGCTGTTTTTT. Translating it yields CASSLQRENTGELFF. The full variable domain, in which reference TRBV5-1 and TRBJ2-2 provide the parts outside the CDR3, is KAGVTQTPRYLIKTRGQQVTLSCSPISGHRSVSWYQQTPGQGLQFLFEYFSETQRNKGNFPGRFSGRQFSNSRSEMNVSTLELGDSALYLCASSLQRENTGELFFGEGSRLTVL.

The chain carries TRBV24-1 and TRBJ1-1, with D unclear. V shed 1 base and J shed 5 bases, with 7 bases lying between them. The length of the CDR3 is 13 residues. Germline lookup yields CDR1 KGHDR and CDR2 SFDVKD. The CDR3 sequence: CATSDFTQTEAFF. CDR3 DNA sequence: TGTGCCACCAGTGATTTTACGCAGACTGAAGCTTTCTTT.

V and J are TRBV7-8 and TRBJ2-2, with D unclear. CDR3 length: 15 residues. Germline lookup yields CDR1 SGHVS and CDR2 FQNEAQ. V gave up 0 bases and J gave up 2 bases, with 7 bases separating them. The CDR3 region has the DNA TGTGCCAGCAGCTTAGCGGGAAGAAACACCGGGGAGCTGTTTTTT. The encoded protein is CASSLAGRNTGELFF.

Only one count was recorded for this clone. V and J are TRBV5-1 and TRBJ2-7, with unresolved D. In germline, CDR1 is SGHRS, CDR2 YFSETQ. This CDR3 comprises 15 residues. The V end lost 2 bases, the J end lost 3 bases, and 15 bases lay between the germline ends. The CDR3 sequence is CASSLAVGALYEQYF. The CDR3 DNA follows: TGCGCCAGCAGCTTAGCAGTCGGCGCCCTCTACGAGCAGTACTTC.